The 5 T cell receptor beta chains in this list originate from one sample, sequenced in a study of T cells after yellow fever vaccination. TCRdb reanalysed the 5' RACE reads using MiXCR and keeps one entry per CDR3 protein. This table holds hundreds of thousands of distinct CDR3 sequences, about 13% found once. The source material was PBMCs, sampled on the day of the yellow fever booster vaccination. Receptors were obtained from a young man who received the YFV17D yellow fever vaccine.

The rearrangement joins TRBV7-2 to TRBJ2-1, with 13 bases fitting TRBD2. CDR3 length: 15 residues. CDR1 and CDR2 (germline): SGHTA, FQGNSA. After removal of 8 bases from V and 7 bases from J, the junction contained 8 bases not matched to a gene. CDR3 region: CASEEGLAGANEQFF. The CDR3 nucleotides read TGTGCCAGCGAGGAAGGACTAGCGGGAGCAAATGAGCAGTTCTTC.

This clonotype was detected only a few times. This chain connects TRBV29-1 to TRBJ2-7, with 13 bases identical to TRBD2. J gave up 6 bases and V 2 bases, and 10 bases lay outside the gene matches. Looked up from germline, CDR1 is SQVTM and CDR2 is ANQGSEA. This CDR3 region has 16 residues. In nucleotides, the CDR3 is TGCAGCGTTGAATCGACTAGCGGGAGGTATCGAAGCGAGCAGTACTTC. Translated, it gives CSVESTSGRYRSEQYF.

This clonotype has only a few counts. V and J are TRBV24-1 and TRBJ2-1; 9 nucleotides match TRBD1. CDR3 size: 17 residues. V shed 3 bases, J shed 7 bases, and the junction held 12 bases outside the gene matches. From germline, CDR1 is KGHDR and CDR2 SFDVKD. The DNA for the CDR3 is TGTGCCACCAGTGATAGCATGGGACAGGGAAGGATAAATGAGCAGTTCTTC. It encodes CATSDSMGQGRINEQFF.

This clonotype came up a few times. This rearrangement joins TRBV11-1 to TRBJ2-1; TRBD1 agrees at 7 bases. The junction had 14 bases not matched to a gene; V was cut back by 5 bases and J by 1 base. The CDR3 covers 18 residues. CDR1 is SGHAT, CDR2 FQDESV, per germline (reference sequence). CDR3 region: CASSPQAPDRASYNEQFF. The CDR3 coding sequence is TGTGCCAGCAGCCCTCAAGCGCCTGACAGGGCTTCCTACAATGAGCAGTTCTTC.

This chain connects TRBV6-5 to TRBJ2-7; 7 bases agree with TRBD2. After removal of 0 bases from V and 5 bases from J, the junction contained 7 bases not matched to a gene. The germline V gene encodes CDR1 MNHEY and CDR2 SVGAGI. The CDR3 is 15 amino acids. The CDR3 reads CASSYSMSGGNEQYF. The DNA for the CDR3 is TGTGCCAGCAGTTACTCGATGTCGGGAGGCAACGAGCAGTACTTC.